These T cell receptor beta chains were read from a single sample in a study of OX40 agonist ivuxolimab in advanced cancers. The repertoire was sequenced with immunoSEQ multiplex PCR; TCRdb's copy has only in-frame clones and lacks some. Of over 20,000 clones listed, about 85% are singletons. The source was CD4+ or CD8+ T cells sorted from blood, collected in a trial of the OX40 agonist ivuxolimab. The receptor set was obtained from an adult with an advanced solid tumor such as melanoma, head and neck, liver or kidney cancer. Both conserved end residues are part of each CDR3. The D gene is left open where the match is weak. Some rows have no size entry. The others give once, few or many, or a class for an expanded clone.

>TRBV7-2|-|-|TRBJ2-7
CASSLDDLYEQYF
TGTGCCAGCAGCTTAGACGATCTCTACGAGCAGTACTTC
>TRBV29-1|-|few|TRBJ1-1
CSGTGVEAFF
TGCAGCGGTACAGGAGTTGAAGCTTTCTTT
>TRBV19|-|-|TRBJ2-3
CASSIGLASTDTQYF
TGTGCCAGTAGTATAGGGCTAGCTAGCACAGATACGCAGTATTTT
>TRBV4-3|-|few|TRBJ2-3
CASSQVVGGWDTQYF
TGCGCCAGCAGCCAAGTAGTCGGGGGATGGGATACGCAGTATTTT
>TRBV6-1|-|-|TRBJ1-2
CASSEMGSSNYGYTF
TGTGCCAGCAGTGAAATGGGTAGCAGTAACTATGGCTACACCTTC
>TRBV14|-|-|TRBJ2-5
CASSQDLSWAETQYF
TGTGCCAGCAGCCAAGACCTCTCTTGGGCAGAGACCCAGTACTTC
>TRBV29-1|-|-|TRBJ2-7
CSVAAGPYEQYF
TGCAGCGTTGCTGCGGGCCCCTACGAGCAGTACTTC
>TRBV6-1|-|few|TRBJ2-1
CASSDILSSYNEQFF
TGTGCCAGCAGTGACATCCTTAGCTCCTACAATGAGCAGTTCTTC
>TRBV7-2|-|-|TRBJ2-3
CASSLSTDTQYF
TGTGCCAGCAGCTTATCCACAGATACGCAGTATTTT
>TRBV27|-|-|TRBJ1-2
CASGPSPGHLDYGYTF
TGTGCCAGCGGTCCCTCCCCGGGACACCTTGACTATGGCTACACCTTC
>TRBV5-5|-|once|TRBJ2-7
CASSSALAIEQYF
TGTGCCAGCAGCTCCGCTTTAGCGATCGAGCAGTACTTC
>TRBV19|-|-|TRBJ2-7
CASSIGYEQYF
TGTGCCAGTAGTATAGGCTACGAGCAGTACTTC
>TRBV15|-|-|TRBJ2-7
CATSRDRGGGYEQYF
TGTGCCACCAGCAGAGATAGGGGAGGGGGTTACGAGCAGTACTTC
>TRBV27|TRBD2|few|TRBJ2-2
CASSWGGLNTGELFF
TGTGCCAGCAGTTGGGGGGGACTAAACACCGGGGAGCTGTTTTTT
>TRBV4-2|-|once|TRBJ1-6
CASSPSNTINVAPLHF
TGTGCCAGCAGCCCAAGCAATACCATTAACGTTGCACCCCTCCACTTT
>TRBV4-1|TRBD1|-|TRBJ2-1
CASSQPAGTGDNEQFF
TGCGCCAGCAGCCAGCCCGCCGGGACAGGGGACAATGAGCAGTTCTTC
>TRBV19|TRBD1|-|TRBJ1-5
CASSMGGTGQPQHF
TGTGCCAGTAGTATGGGGGGGACAGGTCAGCCCCAGCATTTT
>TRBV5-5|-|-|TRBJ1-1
CASSLARGVLWTEAFF
TGTGCCAGCAGCTTGGCGAGGGGGGTGTTGTGGACTGAAGCTTTCTTT